This TCR beta chain was retrieved from a study of blood T cell repertoires in COVID-19. Study information: Some COVID-19 samples were acute and others convalescent; all came from the United States, Italy and Spain. T cells, B-cell-depleted T cells, or PBMCs supplied cDNA or gDNA.

In the original workflow: The authors estimated nucleated cell counts from reference gene primer amplification. TCRdb's copy holds only in-frame clones and misses some; the assay was immunoSEQ multiplex PCR. D and trimming were read from the DNA, whereas the V and J calls and clone size are those reported in that table. The data show about 75,000 clones, around 90% seen once. Germline V gene lookup returns CDR1 LNHNV and CDR2 YYDKDF (reference sequence). V lost 1 base to trimming and J lost 7 bases, with 14 bases between them. The length of the CDR3 is 15 residues. The clonotype comes from a human donor in a cohort sampled during active COVID-19. This sequence joins TRBV15 and TRBJ2-1; D may be TRBD2 (6 bases). Material for sequencing was peripheral blood. The DNA of the CDR3 is TGTGCCACCAGCAGAGCCCGTTCCGGGAGTAATGAGCAGTTCTTC. Translated: CATSRARSGSNEQFF.